This T cell receptor beta chain was identified during a study of blood T cell repertoires in COVID-19. Study at large: Material from acute and convalescent COVID-19 was sourced from the United States, Italy and Spain. From T cells, B-cell-depleted T cells, or PBMCs came the material, which was cDNA or gDNA.

This clone was recorded at least ten times. V shed 8 bases, J shed 6 bases, and the junction held 17 bases outside the gene matches. The CDR3 spans 16 residues. CDR1 and CDR2 (germline): SEHNR, FQNEAQ (reference sequence). Original data processing: Amplifying reference gene primers gave estimates of nucleated cell counts. Assay used: immunoSEQ multiplex PCR; TCRdb lists only in-frame clones, some missing. That table gives V, J and clone size, and the DNA gave D and trimming. Of hundreds of thousands of clones detected, 75% to 90% appear once; the ten largest clones hold under 7.5%. The chain employs TRBV7-9 and TRBJ2-7; 9 bases line up with TRBD2. This receptor was identified in a man aged 55 to 70 who had recovered from COVID-19. The source material was peripheral blood. CDR3 region: CASLPIGAGGGTEQYF. The CDR3 coding sequence is TGTGCCAGCCTCCCGATTGGTGCGGGAGGGGGCACCGAGCAGTACTTC.